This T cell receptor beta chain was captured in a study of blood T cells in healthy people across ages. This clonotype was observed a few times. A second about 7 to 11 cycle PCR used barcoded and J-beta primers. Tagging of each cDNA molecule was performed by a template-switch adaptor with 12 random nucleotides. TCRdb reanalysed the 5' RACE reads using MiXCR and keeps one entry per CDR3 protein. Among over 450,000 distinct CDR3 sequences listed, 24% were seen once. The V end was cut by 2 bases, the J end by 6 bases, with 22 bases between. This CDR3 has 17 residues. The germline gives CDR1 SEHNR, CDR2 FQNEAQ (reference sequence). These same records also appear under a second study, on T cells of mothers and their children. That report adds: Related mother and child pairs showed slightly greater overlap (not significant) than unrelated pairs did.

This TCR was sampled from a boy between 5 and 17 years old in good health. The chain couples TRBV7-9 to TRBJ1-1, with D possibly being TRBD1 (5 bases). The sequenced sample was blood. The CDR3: CASSLTIISGRDPEAFF. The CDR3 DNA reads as TGTGCCAGCAGCTTAACGATTATATCTGGCAGGGACCCTGAAGCTTTCTTT.